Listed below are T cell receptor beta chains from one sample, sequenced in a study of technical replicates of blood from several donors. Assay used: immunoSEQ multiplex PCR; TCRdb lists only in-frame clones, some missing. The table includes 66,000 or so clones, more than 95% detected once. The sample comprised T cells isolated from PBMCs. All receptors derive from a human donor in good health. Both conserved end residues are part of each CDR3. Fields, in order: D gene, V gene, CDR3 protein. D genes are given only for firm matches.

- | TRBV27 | CASSRYSSGSYEQYF
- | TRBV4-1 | CASSQELAVNSPLHF
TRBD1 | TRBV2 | CAIDQPGTGDTQYF
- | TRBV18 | CASSPAGGAFYGYTF
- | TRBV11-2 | CASRTSPGYEQYF
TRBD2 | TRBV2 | CASSGAGGPYEQYF
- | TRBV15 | CATSRDWGRGNEQFF
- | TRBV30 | CAWSGGLKPPLHF
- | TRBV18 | CASSPAQGSYEQYF
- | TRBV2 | CASEGPFVWGRNQPQHF
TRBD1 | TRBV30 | CAWEDRVRFEQFF
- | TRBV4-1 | CASSQERARVEAFF
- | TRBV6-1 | CASSQNQPQHF
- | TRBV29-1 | CSVDSGGQETQYF
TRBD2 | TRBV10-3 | CAISGGGTSGSGLETQYF
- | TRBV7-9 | CASSPRGLTVFYEQYF
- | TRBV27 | CASSFLTSLGNQPQHF
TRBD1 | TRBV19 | CASSVVGTENREQYF
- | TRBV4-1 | CASSQEPGLPNEKLFF
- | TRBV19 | CASSITEGYYEQYF
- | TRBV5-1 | CASSLAGPPGEQYF
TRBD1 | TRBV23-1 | CASSHGTDLAKNIQYF
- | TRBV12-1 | CASSFGCSVVNPTGTGSYEQYF
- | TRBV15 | CATSSEGEQFF
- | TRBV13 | CASSLVVRSGEQFF
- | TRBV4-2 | CASSQAAGSYGNQPQHF
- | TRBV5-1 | CASSLGQGNIQYF
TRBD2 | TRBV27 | CASSFSIAGYNEQFF
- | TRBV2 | CASSVGGLDTQYF
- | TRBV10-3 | CAISDPSSSQPQHF
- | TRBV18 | CASSPTVIGNTEAFF
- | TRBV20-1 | CSARPSSGAFF
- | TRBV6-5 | CASSHGREKGETQYF
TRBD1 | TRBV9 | CASSVAGTGKTEAFF
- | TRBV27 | CASSVQGVLGNYGYTF
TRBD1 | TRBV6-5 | CASSRWDRAYGYTF
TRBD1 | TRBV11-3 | CASSLDRVGSEAFF
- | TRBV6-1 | CASSRVLNTEAFF
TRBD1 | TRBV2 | CASSGTGGMYEQYF
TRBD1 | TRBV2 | CASRPDRVEAFF
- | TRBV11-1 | CASSHGGNTEAFF
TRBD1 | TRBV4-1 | CASSQATGDRNGYTF
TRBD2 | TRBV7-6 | CASSLVSGGGAHEQYF
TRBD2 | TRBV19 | CASSMTSGSYEQYF
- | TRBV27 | CASSLGPSLSENEQFF
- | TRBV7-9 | CASSLGDSFVVTDTQYF
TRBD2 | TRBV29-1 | CSVDGDGLAGGTDTQYF
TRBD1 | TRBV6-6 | CASSKSPGQGWAEAFF
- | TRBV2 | CASDRRGTPGQSYNEQFF
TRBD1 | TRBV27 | CASSLDRGQDTQYF
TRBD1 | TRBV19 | CASSIWQPGGGYTF
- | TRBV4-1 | CASSQGTQNTEAFF
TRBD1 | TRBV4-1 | CASSQDRWDRKFTGELFF
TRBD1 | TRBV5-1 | CASSYSGTDQETQYF
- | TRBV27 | CASSFSRDSDTQYF